This T cell receptor beta chain originates from a study of T-cell memory formation after mild COVID-19. Study summary: The TCR clusters were mostly specific to one donor.

TCRdb analysed the 5' RACE reads with MiXCR anew, one entry per CDR3 protein. The sample records about 180,000 distinct CDR3 sequences, 16% being singletons. The germline V gene has CDR1 SEHNR and CDR2 FQNEAQ (reference sequence). Trimming removed 7 bases from V and 0 bases from J, with 14 bases in between. The CDR3 sequence is 15 residues long. The sample comprised PBMCs or a T cell subset sorted from them (not recorded which). The TCR sequence derives from an adult woman who had mild COVID-19 (a few samples of this study predate the infection). Cell type and time point are not known. The V call is TRBV7-9, the J call TRBJ2-3, with D possibly being TRBD2 (5 bases). For the CDR3, the DNA is TGTGCCAGCACTCCCATGGGCGGGAGCACAGATACGCAGTATTTT. It yields the protein CASTPMGGSTDTQYF. Full variable domain (remainder filled in from reference TRBV7-9 and TRBJ2-3): DTGVSQNPRHKITKRGQNVTFRCDPISEHNRLYWYRQTLGQGPEFLTYFQNEAQLEKSRLLSDRFSAERPKGSFSTLEIQRTEQGDSAMYLCASTPMGGSTDTQYFGPGTRLTVL.